These T cell receptor beta chains were read from a single sample in a study of identical twins. TCRdb called the 5' RACE reads again in MiXCR, with one record for every CDR3 protein. The sample lists some 900,000 distinct CDR3 sequences, roughly 12% seen once, with 1.5% to 2% in the top ten. These same records also appear under a second study, on yellow fever vaccine responses in identical twins.

The sequencing input was PBMCs. Receptors originate from a young woman in good health. Both conserved end residues are part of each CDR3. The D gene is left open where the match is weak.

D gene: TRBD1
J gene: TRBJ1-2
V gene: TRBV6-5
CDR3 protein: CASSYGGGSYGYTF

D gene: TRBD1
J gene: TRBJ2-7
V gene: TRBV7-8
CDR3 protein: CASSKGQGATLYEQYF

D gene: TRBD1
J gene: TRBJ1-5
V gene: TRBV3-1
CDR3 protein: CASSAEVGGDQPQHF

D gene: TRBD1
J gene: TRBJ1-6
V gene: TRBV5-1
CDR3 protein: CASSLDRGVKRSPLHF

D gene: TRBD1
J gene: TRBJ2-7
V gene: TRBV5-1
CDR3 protein: CASSPPGQAAVYEQYF

D gene: TRBD2
J gene: TRBJ2-2
V gene: TRBV3-1
CDR3 protein: CASSQGSGLTNTGELFF

D gene: TRBD2
J gene: TRBJ2-2
V gene: TRBV7-2
CDR3 protein: CASSHTSGSFTGELFF

D gene: -
J gene: TRBJ2-3
V gene: TRBV18
CDR3 protein: CASSRRDPGLLDTQYF

D gene: TRBD2
J gene: TRBJ2-1
V gene: TRBV9
CDR3 protein: CASSPREAGAWNEQFF

D gene: -
J gene: TRBJ2-3
V gene: TRBV6-2/TRBV6-3
CDR3 protein: CASSLRGTNTDTQYF

D gene: TRBD2
J gene: TRBJ2-3
V gene: TRBV4-1
CDR3 protein: CASSQKPGLAGDTQYF

D gene: -
J gene: TRBJ2-7
V gene: TRBV12-3/TRBV12-4
CDR3 protein: CASSPRGGNYEQYF